This T cell receptor beta chain was identified in a study of CD4 T cells in relation to SARS-CoV-2 and coronaviruses. For the study at large: Convalescent patients were roughly eight males and a handful of females; two were Hispanic. Whole-study findings and limits: The assay detects memory recall responses, not culture-primed primary responses.

Repertoires were generated with immunoSEQ multiplex PCR, while TCRdb's copy carries only in-frame clones and drops some. The table includes some 40,000 clones, approximately 83% detected once. Looked up from germline, CDR1 is MDHEN and CDR2 is SYDVKM. The CDR3 runs 15 residues. Trimming removed 3 bases at V and 3 bases at J, with 11 bases between. Notes on this clone: What it binds is not known.

This clonotype originated in an adult with COVID-19. The rearrangement links TRBV28 to TRBJ2-2, with D maybe TRBD2 (6 bases). Material for sequencing was memory CD4+ T cells from PBMCs. The chain's CDR3 is CASSFGGVDTGELFF. The DNA for the CDR3 is TGTGCCAGCAGTTTTGGCGGGGTTGACACCGGGGAGCTGTTTTTT.